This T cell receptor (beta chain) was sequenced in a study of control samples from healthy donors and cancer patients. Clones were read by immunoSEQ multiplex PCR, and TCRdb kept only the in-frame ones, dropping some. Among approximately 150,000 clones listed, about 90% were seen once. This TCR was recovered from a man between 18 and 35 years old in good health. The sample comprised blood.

The CDR3 reads CASSQHPGTVNTGELFF. For the CDR3, the DNA is TGTGCCAGCAGCCAACATCCCGGGACAGTAAACACCGGGGAGCTGTTTTTT. The chain employs TRBV7-3 and TRBJ2-2; TRBD1 matches at 7 bases. With V trimmed by 5 bases and J by 2 bases, 11 bases remained unmatched. CDR1 and CDR2 from the germline V gene are SGHTA and FQGTGA. The CDR3 is made up of 17 amino acids.